This T cell receptor (beta chain) was retrieved from a study of T cells in localized non-small cell lung cancer. CDR1 is MDHEN, CDR2 SYDVKM, per germline. The CDR3 runs 12 residues. The study, taken as a whole, reports: Since sequencing was restricted to only one region of the tumor, intratumor heterogeneity remains a possibility. Adjacent uninvolved lung tissue had the highest T cell clonality, exceeding tumor.

As regards this clone: Its antigen is as yet unknown.

The table came from immunoSEQ multiplex PCR; TCRdb's copy has only in-frame clones and leaves some out. This table holds approximately 15,000 clones, 90% found once. The receptor was isolated from a woman between 35 and 75 years old with stage III lung adenocarcinoma. The sequences come from peripheral blood mononuclear cells, collected before any cancer treatment. The chain recombines TRBV28 with TRBJ2-2; 9 positions match TRBD2. CDR3 sequence reads: CGTSEATGELFF. CDR3 nucleotide sequence: TGTGGGACTAGCGAGGCCACCGGGGAGCTGTTTTTT.